The 13 T cell receptor beta chains reported below all come from one sample, sequenced in a study of blood T cell repertoires in COVID-19. Profiling relied on immunoSEQ multiplex PCR, and the TCRdb table lists in-frame clones only, not all of them. The sample contains fewer than 100,000 clones, approximately 87% of which appear only once. The sample was peripheral blood. The receptors come from a man older than 75 in a cohort sampled during active COVID-19.

This chain uses TRBV3-1 (or the pseudogene TRBV3-2) with TRBJ1-2; 9 nucleotides match TRBD1. After removal of 3 bases from V and 4 bases from J, the junction contained 3 bases not matched to a gene. Germline CDR1 is LGHDT and CDR2 is YNNKEL (reference sequence). The CDR3 spans 14 residues. The CDR3: CASSHLDRGYGYTF. For the CDR3, the DNA is TGTGCCAGCAGCCACCTGGACAGGGGCTATGGCTACACCTTC.

This chain uses TRBV9 with TRBJ2-3, with TRBD2 matching 7 bases. The CDR3 is made up of 17 amino acids. Losses at the gene ends were 1 base for V and 0 bases for J; bases not matched to a gene: 8. The germline gives CDR1 SGDLS, CDR2 YYNGEE. CDR3 sequence (DNA): TGTGCCAGCAGCGTACCCGCGGCGGGAGCTAGCACAGATACGCAGTATTTT. It is translated as CASSVPAAGASTDTQYF. Together with reference TRBV9 and TRBJ2-3, the CDR3 gives the full variable domain: DSGVTQTPKHLITATGQRVTLRCSPRSGDLSVYWYQQSLDQGLQFLIQYYNGEERAKGNILERFSAQQFPDLHSELNLSSLELGDSALYFCASSVPAAGASTDTQYFGPGTRLTVL.

This clone was recorded once. The chain combines TRBV7-9 with TRBJ1-2, with D possibly being TRBD1 (5 bases). Germline V gene data show CDR1 as SEHNR and CDR2 as FQNEAQ (reference sequence). CDR3 size: 17 residues. Trimming removed 3 bases at V and 6 bases at J, with 23 bases between. The CDR3 reads CASSFGLSILDSHGYTF. CDR3 in DNA: TGTGCCAGCAGCTTCGGCCTCTCAATACTTGACAGTCATGGCTACACCTTC.

The V gene is TRBV6-5, the J gene TRBJ2-3, with 8 bases lining up with TRBD1. The CDR3 has 14 amino acids. After removal of 6 bases from V and 1 base from J, the junction contained 3 bases not matched to a gene. Germline V gene data show CDR1 as MNHEY and CDR2 as SVGAGI. The CDR3 region is CASRWDRRTDTQYF. CDR3 in DNA: TGTGCCAGCAGGTGGGACAGGCGCACAGATACGCAGTATTTT.

With respect to this clone: The same CDR3 is also encoded by other DNA sequences in this sample. The rearrangement uses TRBV3-1 (or the pseudogene TRBV3-2) and TRBJ1-6, with 7 bases fitting TRBD1. Germline V gene lookup returns CDR1 LGHDT and CDR2 YNNKEL (reference sequence). V was pared by 6 bases and J by 6 bases, with 8 bases of the junction left unmatched. There are 15 residues in the CDR3. CDR3 region: CASSLNTGVNSPLHF. The CDR3 DNA reads TGTGCCAGCAGTCTGAACACAGGGGTTAATTCACCCCTCCACTTT.

This chain joins TRBV18 and TRBJ1-2; 8 positions agree with TRBD1. Germline lookup yields CDR1 KGHSH and CDR2 LQKENI. V shed 3 bases, J shed 1 base, and the junction held 7 bases outside the gene matches. The CDR3 has 16 amino acids. The CDR3 DNA sequence: TGTGCCAGCTCACCTGGGACAGGACCATTTAACTATGGCTACACCTTC. It codes for CASSPGTGPFNYGYTF.

CDR3 in amino acids: CASSVAASGGYTF. CDR3 nucleotide sequence: TGTGCCAGCAGCGTAGCGGCTTCGGGTGGCTACACCTTC. This chain connects TRBV9 to TRBJ1-2; D unclear. V was cut by 0 bases and J by 7 bases, with 10 bases left in between. CDR3 length: 13 residues. CDR1 is SGDLS, CDR2 YYNGEE, per germline.

In its sample, this clone was seen a few times. This chain connects TRBV18 to TRBJ1-1; D gene unclear. In germline, CDR1 is KGHSH, CDR2 LQKENI. The V end was cut by 3 bases, the J end by 1 base, with 9 bases between. There are 14 residues in the CDR3. The CDR3 reads CASSPITRNTEAFF. CDR3 nucleotides: TGTGCCAGCTCACCCATTACAAGGAACACTGAAGCTTTCTTT.

This clone was observed once. J is TRBJ2-3 and V is TRBV12-2; the table gives TRBD2 as D, unverified against the DNA. TRBV12-2 is a pseudogene. This CDR3 spans 18 amino acids. Here the CDR3 DNA reads TGTGCAAGTCGCTTACCTGTCCCCACCAGCGGGGGCTGGGATACGCAGTATTTT. Amino acids: CASRLPVPTSGGWDTQYF.

The CDR3 nucleotides read TGTGCCAGCAGGGGAGTCCCCTACGAGCAGTACTTC. This sequence encodes CASRGVPYEQYF. The chain uses TRBV9 and TRBJ2-7, with D possibly TRBD2 on 5 matching bases. CDR1 and CDR2 (germline): SGDLS, YYNGEE. Deletions cut 5 bases from V and 2 bases from J, with 8 bases between. The length of the CDR3 is 12 residues.

The chain links TRBV2 to TRBJ2-3; TRBD1 agrees at 10 bases. This CDR3 region has 15 residues. The V gene's germline CDR1 is SNHLY and CDR2 FYNNEI. J was trimmed by 1 base and V by 6 bases; bases with no gene match: 4. CDR3 coding DNA: TGTGCCAGCAGGAGCGACAGGGGGCGCACAGATACGCAGTATTTT. Its protein product is CASRSDRGRTDTQYF.

The chain joins TRBV4-2 to TRBJ1-4; TRBD1 might be the D (6 bases). Germline V gene sequence: CDR1 LGHNA, CDR2 YNFKEQ. The V end lost 2 bases, the J end lost 6 bases, and 16 bases lay between the germline ends. The CDR3 runs to 16 residues. The CDR3 DNA is TGTGCCAGCAGCCAAAGATGGCTACAGGGAGATGAAAAACTGTTTTTT. Protein product: CASSQRWLQGDEKLFF.

DNA for the CDR3: TGTGCCAGCAGTCCGACTAGCGGGGGGGGCAATGAGCAGTTCTTC. This gives the protein CASSPTSGGGNEQFF. This chain connects TRBV6-6 to TRBJ2-1; TRBD2 matches 14 bases. In germline, CDR1 is MNHNY, CDR2 SVGAGI (reference sequence). V gave up 5 bases and J gave up 6 bases; unmatched junction bases: 3. The CDR3 is 15 residues long.